These 19 T cell receptor beta chains share one sample of origin, sequenced in a study of memory CD4+ T cells and cytomegalovirus serostatus. Repertoires were generated with immunoSEQ multiplex PCR, while TCRdb's copy carries only in-frame clones and drops some. Of roughly 76,000 clones in the sample, about 78% were seen once. The sort gate was single viable CD3+CD4+CD8-CD45RO+ cells for memory CD4+ T cells. The material sequenced was memory CD4+ T cells from blood. The receptor source for this set is an adult in good health and CMV-seropositive.

The table lists this clone with a count of one. The V call is TRBV28, the J call TRBJ2-7; D ambiguous. The V end was cut by 6 bases, the J end by 4 bases, with 13 bases between. The CDR3 has 13 amino acids. Per the germline V gene, CDR1 is MDHEN and CDR2 is SYDVKM. CDR3 region: CASSWTVGYEQYF. CDR3 nucleotides: TGTGCCAGCAGCTGGACGGTTGGTTACGAGCAGTACTTC.

The rearrangement links TRBV7-2 to TRBJ1-3; tentative D call: TRBD1 (5 bases). The germline V and J ends were trimmed by 1 base and 0 bases, with 10 bases remaining between them. The CDR3 spans 16 residues. The germline gives CDR1 SGHTA, CDR2 FQGNSA. DNA for the CDR3: TGTGCCAGCAGCTTAGGAGGGACTCTCTCTGGAAACACCATATATTTT. Encoded protein: CASSLGGTLSGNTIYF.

This clone was observed once. This chain connects TRBV4-3 to TRBJ2-5, with 7 bases lining up with TRBD2. The CDR3 is 17 residues long. Germline V CDR1 and CDR2: LGHNA, YSLEER. The V gene end was trimmed by 1 base and the J gene end by 3 bases; junction bases not matched to a gene: 11. Here the CDR3 DNA reads TGCGCCAGCAGCCAAGGTGCATCCGGGAGGCCCGAAGAGACCCAGTACTTC. Its translation: CASSQGASGRPEETQYF.

The rearrangement uses TRBV7-2 and TRBJ2-3, with 9 bases aligning to TRBD2. The CDR3 runs to 16 residues. Per the germline V gene, CDR1 is SGHTA and CDR2 is FQGNSA. J was trimmed by 1 base and V by 2 bases; bases with no gene match: 4. In DNA, the CDR3 is TGTGCCAGCAGCTTAAATCCTAGCGGGGGCACAGATACGCAGTATTTT. Its translation: CASSLNPSGGTDTQYF.

The chain has TRBV7-9 and TRBJ1-2, with 9 bases aligning to TRBD1. The length of the CDR3 is 13 residues. Germline V gene sequence: CDR1 SEHNR, CDR2 FQNEAQ (reference sequence). Losses at the gene ends were 5 bases for V and 6 bases for J; bases not matched to a gene: 4. As DNA, the CDR3 is TGTGCCAGCAGCGTCCGACAGGGGGATGGCTACACCTTC. Residues: CASSVRQGDGYTF.

A few counts support this clone. The chain joins TRBV19 to TRBJ1-4, with D possibly TRBD1 on 5 matching bases. This CDR3 has 16 residues. The V end was cut by 5 bases, the J end by 8 bases, with 21 bases between. Germline CDR1 LNHDA, CDR2 SQIVND (reference sequence). This CDR3 is CASSPGVGARAEKLFF. The CDR3 nucleotides are TGTGCCAGTAGTCCCGGAGTTGGGGCCCGGGCAGAAAAACTGTTTTTT. The complete variable domain, with remaining parts taken from reference TRBV19 and TRBJ1-4, reads DGGITQSPKYLFRKEGQNVTLSCEQNLNHDAMYWYRQDPGQGLRLIYYSQIVNDFQKGDIAEGYSVSREKKESFPLTVTSAQKNPTAFYLCASSPGVGARAEKLFFGSGTQLSVL.

J is TRBJ2-5 and V is TRBV27; D call uncertain. CDR1 and CDR2 (germline): MNHEY, SMNVEV (reference sequence). Between the trimmed V and J ends, which lost 6 bases and 1 base, there was a span of 9 bases. This CDR3 has 13 residues. CDR3 sequence: CASSRAFQETQYF. In nucleotides, the CDR3 is TGTGCCAGCAGCCGGGCATTCCAAGAGACCCAGTACTTC.

The chain links TRBV5-1 to TRBJ2-5, with TRBD2 matching over 11 bases. Germline V gives CDR1 SGHRS, CDR2 YFSETQ. This CDR3 is 16 amino acids long. The junction had 5 bases not matched to a gene; V was cut back by 0 bases and J by 4 bases. The CDR3 is CASSLAGLAGGETQYF. The CDR3 coding sequence is TGCGCCAGCAGCTTGGCCGGCCTAGCGGGGGGAGAGACCCAGTACTTC.

This clone was counted a few times. The rearrangement links TRBV18 to TRBJ1-1; a weak D match, TRBD1 (6 bases). The CDR3 has 15 amino acids. The ends were cut back, 2 bases at V and 4 bases at J, with 14 bases in the middle. Per the germline V gene, CDR1 is KGHSH and CDR2 is LQKENI. CDR3 in amino acids: CASSPSEGVVTEAFF. Here the CDR3 DNA reads TGTGCCAGCTCACCATCGGAGGGGGTGGTCACTGAAGCTTTCTTT.

This chain joins TRBV4-2 and TRBJ2-1, with 8 positions matching TRBD2. The CDR3 covers 16 residues. The germline V gene has CDR1 LGHNA and CDR2 YNFKEQ. Germline trimming cut 0 bases from V and 4 bases from J; bases unmatched to any gene: 5. CDR3 protein: CASSQDWSGGYNEQFF. The CDR3 DNA reads TGTGCCAGCAGCCAAGATTGGAGCGGGGGTTACAATGAGCAGTTCTTC.

This clone showed up just once. The chain is built from TRBV15 and TRBJ2-7, with a possible D match to TRBD1 (7 bases). The germline V gene encodes CDR1 LNHNV and CDR2 YYDKDF (reference sequence). The CDR3 is made up of 15 amino acids. V was trimmed by 0 bases and J by 2 bases, leaving 11 bases between them. The chain's CDR3 is CATSRDRGETYEQYF. Written as DNA, the CDR3 is TGTGCCACCAGCAGAGACAGGGGGGAAACCTACGAGCAGTACTTC.

This clone appeared a single time. The CDR3 coding sequence is TGTGCCAGCAGCCCCACCCGGGGGAACACCGGGGAGCTGTTTTTT. Translation gives CASSPTRGNTGELFF. The chain is built from TRBV7-7 and TRBJ2-2; weak D call: TRBD2 (5 bases). The CDR3 has 15 residues. The germline gives CDR1 SSHAT, CDR2 FNYEAQ (reference sequence). Trimming cost V 5 bases and J 1 base, with 11 bases left between them.

This clone was seen more than once but under ten times. The genes are TRBV6-5 and TRBJ2-1; D not resolved. The germline V gene has CDR1 MNHEY and CDR2 SVGAGI. Trimming removed 2 bases at V and 8 bases at J, with 4 bases between. CDR3 length: 11 residues. CDR3 sequence reads: CASSYRDEQFF. CDR3 nucleotide sequence: TGTGCCAGCAGTTACAGGGATGAGCAGTTCTTC.

The CDR3 here is CATQAGASVYQETQYF. The CDR3 bases are TGTGCCACGCAGGCCGGGGCTAGCGTATACCAAGAGACCCAGTACTTC. The rearrangement joins TRBV27 to TRBJ2-5; D might be TRBD2 (6 bases). CDR3 length equals 16 residues. V gave up 10 bases and J gave up 0 bases, with 21 bases separating them. Germline V gene data show CDR1 as MNHEY and CDR2 as SMNVEV (reference sequence).

The sample holds a few counts of this clone. This chain joins TRBV5-1 and TRBJ2-1; TRBD2 might be the D (5 bases). Trimming left V 4 bases short and J 0 bases short, with 8 bases between. Germline V CDR1 and CDR2: SGHRS, YFSETQ. CDR3 length: 14 amino acids. The CDR3 DNA is TGCGCCAGCAGCGCAGCGGCCTCCTACAATGAGCAGTTCTTC. As protein: CASSAAASYNEQFF.

The rearrangement uses TRBV10-1 and TRBJ1-3; D uncertain. The germline V and J ends were trimmed by 3 bases and 2 bases, with 11 bases remaining between them. The length of the CDR3 is 15 residues. Germline assignment: CDR1 WNHNN and CDR2 SYGVQD (reference sequence). The CDR3 loop is CASSDSGLPGNTIYF. DNA of the CDR3: TGCGCCAGCAGTGACTCTGGACTGCCTGGAAACACCATATATTTT.

There are a few counts of this clone. The chain combines TRBV6-5 with TRBJ1-4; D remains unclear. Germline assignment: CDR1 MNHEY and CDR2 SVGAGI. V lost 4 bases and J 10 bases, leaving 7 bases between the germline ends. This CDR3 has 11 residues. The CDR3 sequence is CASSSAGKLFF. DNA of the CDR3: TGTGCCAGCAGTTCAGCAGGAAAACTGTTTTTT.

This chain links TRBV7-2 with TRBJ2-3; D uncertain. Trimming removed 3 bases from V and 4 bases from J, with 11 bases in between. The CDR3 extends over 14 amino acids. Germline V gene sequence: CDR1 SGHTA, CDR2 FQGNSA. CDR3 residues: CASSFSRSADTQYF. CDR3 DNA sequence: TGTGCCAGCAGCTTTTCTCGGTCGGCAGATACGCAGTATTTT.

The chain has TRBV12-5 and TRBJ2-6; D is unclear. V was cut by 6 bases and J by 3 bases, with 6 bases left in between. Per germline, CDR1 LGHNT and CDR2 FRNRAP. This CDR3 is 13 amino acids long. As DNA, the CDR3 is TGTGCTAGTGGCCCAGTTGGGGCCAACGTCCTGACTTTC. Its protein product is CASGPVGANVLTF.